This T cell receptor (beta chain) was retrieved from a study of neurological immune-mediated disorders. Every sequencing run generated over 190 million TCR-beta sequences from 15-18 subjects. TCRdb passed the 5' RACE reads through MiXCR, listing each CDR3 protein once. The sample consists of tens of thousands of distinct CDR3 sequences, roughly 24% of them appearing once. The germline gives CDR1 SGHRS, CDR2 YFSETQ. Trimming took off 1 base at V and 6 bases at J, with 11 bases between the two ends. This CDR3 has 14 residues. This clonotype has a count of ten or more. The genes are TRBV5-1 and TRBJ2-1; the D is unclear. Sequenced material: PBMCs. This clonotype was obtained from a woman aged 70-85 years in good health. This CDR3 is CASSLTTRLNEQFF. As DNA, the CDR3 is TGCGCCAGCAGCTTGACGACGCGCCTCAATGAGCAGTTCTTC. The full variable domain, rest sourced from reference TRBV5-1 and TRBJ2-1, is KAGVTQTPRYLIKTRGQQVTLSCSPISGHRSVSWYQQTPGQGLQFLFEYFSETQRNKGNFPGRFSGRQFSNSRSEMNVSTLELGDSALYLCASSLTTRLNEQFFGPGTRLTVL.